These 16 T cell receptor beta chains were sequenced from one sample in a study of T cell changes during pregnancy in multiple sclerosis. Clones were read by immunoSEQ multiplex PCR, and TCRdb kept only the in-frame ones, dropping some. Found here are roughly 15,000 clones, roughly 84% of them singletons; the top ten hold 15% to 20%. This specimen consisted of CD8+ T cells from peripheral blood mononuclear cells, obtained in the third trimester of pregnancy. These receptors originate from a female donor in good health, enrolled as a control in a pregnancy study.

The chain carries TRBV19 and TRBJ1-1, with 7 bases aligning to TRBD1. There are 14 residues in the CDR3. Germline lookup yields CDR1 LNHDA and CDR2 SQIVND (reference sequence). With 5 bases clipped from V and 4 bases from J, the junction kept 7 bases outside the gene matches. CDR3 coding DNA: TGTGCCAGTAGTCACAGGGGTTTAGGCACTGAAGCTTTCTTT. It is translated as CASSHRGLGTEAFF.

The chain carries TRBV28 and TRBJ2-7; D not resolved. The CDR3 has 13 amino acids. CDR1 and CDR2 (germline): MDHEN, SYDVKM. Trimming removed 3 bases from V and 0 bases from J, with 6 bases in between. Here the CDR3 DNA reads TGTGCCAGCAGTTTCCCCAGCTCCTACGAGCAGTACTTC. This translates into CASSFPSSYEQYF. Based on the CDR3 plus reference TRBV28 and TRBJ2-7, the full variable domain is DVKVTQSSRYLVKRTGEKVFLECVQDMDHENMFWYRQDPGLGLRLIYFSYDVKMKEKGDIPEGYSVSREKKERFSLILESASTNQTSMYLCASSFPSSYEQYFGPGTRLTVT.

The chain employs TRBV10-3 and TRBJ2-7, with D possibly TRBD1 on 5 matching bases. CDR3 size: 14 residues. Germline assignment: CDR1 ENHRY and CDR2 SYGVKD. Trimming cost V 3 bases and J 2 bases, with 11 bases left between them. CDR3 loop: CAISDGQGTYEQYF. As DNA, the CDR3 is TGTGCCATCAGTGATGGGCAGGGTACCTACGAGCAGTACTTC.

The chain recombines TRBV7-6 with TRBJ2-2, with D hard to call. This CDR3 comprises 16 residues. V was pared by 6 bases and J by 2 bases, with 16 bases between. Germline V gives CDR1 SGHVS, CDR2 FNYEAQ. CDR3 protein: CASSSDSPPNTGELFF. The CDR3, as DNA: TGTGCCAGCAGTTCAGACTCCCCCCCAAACACCGGGGAGCTGTTTTTT.

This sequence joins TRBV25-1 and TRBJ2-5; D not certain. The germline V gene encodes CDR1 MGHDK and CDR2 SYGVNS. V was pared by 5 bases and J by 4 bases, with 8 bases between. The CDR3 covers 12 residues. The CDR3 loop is CASSQVGETQYF. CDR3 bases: TGTGCCAGCAGTCAGGTGGGAGAGACCCAGTACTTC.

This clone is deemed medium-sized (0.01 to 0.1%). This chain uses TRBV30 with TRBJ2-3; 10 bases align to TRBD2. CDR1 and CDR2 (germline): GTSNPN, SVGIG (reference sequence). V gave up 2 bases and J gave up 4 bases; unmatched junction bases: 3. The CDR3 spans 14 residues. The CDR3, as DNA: TGTGCCTGGAGTCCTAGCGGGAGCGCAGATACGCAGTATTTT. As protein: CAWSPSGSADTQYF.

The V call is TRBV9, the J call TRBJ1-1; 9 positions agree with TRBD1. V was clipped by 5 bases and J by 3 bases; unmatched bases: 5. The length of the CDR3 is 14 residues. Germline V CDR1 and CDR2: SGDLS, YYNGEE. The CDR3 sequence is CASSADRGDTEAFF. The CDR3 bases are TGTGCCAGCAGTGCTGACAGGGGGGACACTGAAGCTTTCTTT.

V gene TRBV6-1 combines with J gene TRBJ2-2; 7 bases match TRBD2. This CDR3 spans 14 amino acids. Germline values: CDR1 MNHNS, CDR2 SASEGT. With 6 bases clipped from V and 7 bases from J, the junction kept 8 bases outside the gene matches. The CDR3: CASRDGLEIGELFF. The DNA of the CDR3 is TGTGCCAGCAGGGACGGACTAGAGATCGGGGAGCTGTTTTTT.

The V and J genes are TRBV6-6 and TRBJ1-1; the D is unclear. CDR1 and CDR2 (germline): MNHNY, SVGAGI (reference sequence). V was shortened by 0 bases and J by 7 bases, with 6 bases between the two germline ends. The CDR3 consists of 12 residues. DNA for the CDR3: TGTGCCAGCAGTTACTCGACTAGTGAAGCTTTCTTT. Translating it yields CASSYSTSEAFF.

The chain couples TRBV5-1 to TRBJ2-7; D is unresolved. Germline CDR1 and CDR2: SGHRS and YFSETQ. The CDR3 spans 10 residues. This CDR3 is CARETYEQYF. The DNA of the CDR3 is TGCGCGAGAGAGACCTACGAGCAGTACTTC.

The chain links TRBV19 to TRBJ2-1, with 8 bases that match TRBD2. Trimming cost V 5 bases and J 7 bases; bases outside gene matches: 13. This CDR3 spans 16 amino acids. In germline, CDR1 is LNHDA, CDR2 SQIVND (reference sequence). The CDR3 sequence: CASSFRGGEFMNEQFF. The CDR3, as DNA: TGTGCCAGTAGTTTCCGGGGGGGGGAGTTTATGAATGAGCAGTTCTTC.

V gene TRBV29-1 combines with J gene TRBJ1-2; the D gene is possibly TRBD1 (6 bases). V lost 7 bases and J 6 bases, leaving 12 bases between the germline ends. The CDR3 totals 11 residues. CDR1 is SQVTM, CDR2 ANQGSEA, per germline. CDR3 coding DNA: TGCAGCGGGTTCCGGACAGATGGCTACACCTTC. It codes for CSGFRTDGYTF.

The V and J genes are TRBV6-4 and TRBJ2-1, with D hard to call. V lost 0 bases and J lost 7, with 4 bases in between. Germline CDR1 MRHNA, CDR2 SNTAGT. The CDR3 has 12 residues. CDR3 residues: CASSDSRNEQFF. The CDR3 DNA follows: TGTGCCAGCAGTGACTCGAGGAATGAGCAGTTCTTC.

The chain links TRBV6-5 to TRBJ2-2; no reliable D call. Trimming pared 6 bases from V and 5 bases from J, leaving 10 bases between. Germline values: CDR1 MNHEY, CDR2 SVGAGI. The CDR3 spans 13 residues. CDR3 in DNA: TGTGCCAGCAGAATAGAGATAACCGGGGAGCTGTTTTTT. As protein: CASRIEITGELFF.

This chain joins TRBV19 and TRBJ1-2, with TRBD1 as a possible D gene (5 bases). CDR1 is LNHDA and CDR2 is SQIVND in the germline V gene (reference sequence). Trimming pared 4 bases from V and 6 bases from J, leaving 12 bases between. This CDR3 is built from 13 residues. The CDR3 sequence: CASSKDRYNGYTF. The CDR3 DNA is TGTGCCAGTAGTAAAGACAGATATAATGGCTACACCTTC.

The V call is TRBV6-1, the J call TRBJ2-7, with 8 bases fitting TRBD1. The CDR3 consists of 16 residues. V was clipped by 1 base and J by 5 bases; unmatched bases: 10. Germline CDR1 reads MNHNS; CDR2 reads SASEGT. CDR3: CASSEVSGDRSHEQYF. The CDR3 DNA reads TGTGCCAGCAGTGAAGTGTCTGGGGACAGGTCCCACGAGCAGTACTTC.